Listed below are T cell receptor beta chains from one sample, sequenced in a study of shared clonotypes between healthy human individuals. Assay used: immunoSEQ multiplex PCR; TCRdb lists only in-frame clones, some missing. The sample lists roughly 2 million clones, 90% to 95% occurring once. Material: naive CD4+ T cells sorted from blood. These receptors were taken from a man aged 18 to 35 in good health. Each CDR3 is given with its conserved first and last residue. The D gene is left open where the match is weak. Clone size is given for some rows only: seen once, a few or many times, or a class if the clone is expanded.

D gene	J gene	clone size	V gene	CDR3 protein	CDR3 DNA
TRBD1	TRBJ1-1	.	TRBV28	CASNLPGQGLTEAFF	TGTGCCAGCAATCTCCCGGGACAGGGGTTAACTGAAGCTTTCTTT
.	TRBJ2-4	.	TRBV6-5	CASSSTGGIQYF	TGTGCCAGCTCATCCACTGGGGGAATTCAGTACTTC
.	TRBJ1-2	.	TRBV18	CASSSTGWSYGYTF	TGTGCCAGCTCATCTACGGGTTGGTCTTATGGCTACACCTTC
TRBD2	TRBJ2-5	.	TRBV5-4	CASSQSGSQETQYF	TGTGCCAGCAGCCAAAGCGGGAGTCAGGAGACCCAGTACTTC
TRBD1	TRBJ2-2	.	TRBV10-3	CAIRVGQGPTGELFF	TGTGCCATCAGAGTTGGACAGGGGCCAACCGGGGAGCTGTTTTTT
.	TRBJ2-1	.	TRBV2	CASKKDTHNEQFF	TGTGCCAGCAAAAAGGACACTCACAATGAGCAGTTCTTC
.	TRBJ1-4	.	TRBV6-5	CASSFGQGGEKLFF	TGTGCCAGCAGTTTCGGGCAGGGAGGTGAAAAACTGTTTTTT
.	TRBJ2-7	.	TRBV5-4	CASSQDGYEQYF	TGTGCCAGCAGCCAGGACGGCTACGAGCAGTACTTC
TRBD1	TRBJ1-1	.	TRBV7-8	CASSIWDRQNTEAFF	TGTGCCAGCAGCATTTGGGACAGACAGAACACTGAAGCTTTCTTT
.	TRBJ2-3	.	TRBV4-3	CASSPQGPTMTDTQYF	TGCGCCAGCAGCCCGCAGGGCCCGACGATGACAGATACGCAGTATTTT
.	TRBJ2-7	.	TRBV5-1	CASSLDWDIRNEQYF	TGCGCCAGCAGCTTGGATTGGGACATCCGAAACGAGCAGTACTTC
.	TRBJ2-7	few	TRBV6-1	CASSSRAYEQYF	TGTGCCAGCAGCTCCCGAGCTTACGAGCAGTACTTC
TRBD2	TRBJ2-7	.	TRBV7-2	CASSPSGRSSYEQYF	TGTGCCAGCAGCCCAAGCGGGAGGAGCTCCTACGAGCAGTACTTC
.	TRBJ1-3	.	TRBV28	CASSRAGARGNTIYF	TGTGCCAGCAGTCGCGCTGGGGCCAGGGGAAACACCATATATTTT
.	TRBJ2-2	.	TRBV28	CASSPLTVNTGELFF	TGTGCCAGCAGCCCACTGACAGTGAACACCGGGGAGCTGTTTTTT
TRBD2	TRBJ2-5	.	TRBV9	CASSVGGRASGEETQYF	TGTGCCAGCAGCGTAGGTGGGAGGGCTAGCGGGGAAGAGACCCAGTACTTC
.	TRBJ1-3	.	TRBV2	CASSQGGGVGNTIYF	TGTGCCAGCAGTCAGGGCGGGGGCGTCGGAAACACCATATATTTT
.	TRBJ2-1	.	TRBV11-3	CASSLGTDPYNEQFF	TGTGCCAGCAGCCTAGGGACGGATCCCTACAATGAGCAGTTCTTC
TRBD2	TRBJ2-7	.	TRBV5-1	CASSFTSGSSYEQYF	TGCGCCAGCAGCTTTACTAGCGGGAGCTCCTACGAGCAGTACTTC
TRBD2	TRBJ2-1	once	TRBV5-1	CASSPQTSGIEQFF	TGCGCCAGCAGCCCTCAGACTAGCGGGATCGAGCAGTTCTTC
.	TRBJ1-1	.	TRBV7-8	CASSLGQGDTEAFF	TGTGCCAGCAGCTTGGGCCAAGGGGATACTGAAGCTTTCTTT
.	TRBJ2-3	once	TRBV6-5	CAIGESTDTQYF	TGTGCCATTGGAGAGTCCACAGATACGCAGTATTTT
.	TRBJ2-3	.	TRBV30	CAWSPDWGDTQYF	TGTGCCTGGAGTCCCGACTGGGGGGATACGCAGTATTTT
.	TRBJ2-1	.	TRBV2	CASSTAGRQFF	TGTGCCAGTAGTACAGCAGGGAGGCAGTTCTTC
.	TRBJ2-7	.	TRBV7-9	CASSGPYEQYF	TGTGCCAGCAGCGGACCCTACGAGCAGTACTTC
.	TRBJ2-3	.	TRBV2	CASNFGGTDTQYF	TGTGCCAGCAATTTTGGTGGCACAGATACGCAGTATTTT
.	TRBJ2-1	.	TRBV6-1	CASSRTPALYNEQFF	TGTGCCAGCAGTCGAACCCCGGCCTTATACAATGAGCAGTTCTTC
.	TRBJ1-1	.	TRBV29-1	CSVVRSLNTEAFF	TGCAGCGTTGTTCGGTCTCTGAACACTGAAGCTTTCTTT
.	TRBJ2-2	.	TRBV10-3	CAINGGATGELFF	TGTGCCATCAATGGGGGGGCGACCGGGGAGCTGTTTTTT